Listed below are T cell receptor beta chains from one sample, sequenced in a study of cytomegalovirus exposure and HLA in healthy donors. Clones were sequenced by immunoSEQ multiplex PCR, and TCRdb holds only the in-frame ones, with some missing. The repertoire shows fewer than 150,000 clones; the top ten hold 2%. Material for sequencing was PBMCs. The origin of the receptors is a woman aged 60 to 75 in good health and CMV-seronegative. Each CDR3 is given with its conserved first and last residue. Each record gives: CDR3 length, V gene, J gene, D gene, CDR3 protein, CDR3 DNA. D genes are given only for firm matches.

16	TRBV7-6	TRBJ2-5	TRBD1	CASSAPQGTGQETQYF	TGTGCCAGCAGCGCGCCCCAAGGGACAGGACAAGAGACCCAGTACTTC
15	TRBV2	TRBJ2-2	TRBD1	CASSRQGANTGELFF	TGTGCCAGCAGTCGGCAGGGGGCTAACACCGGGGAGCTGTTTTTT
15	TRBV19	TRBJ1-1	TRBD1	CASTQRTGVSTEAFF	TGTGCCAGCACCCAGCGGACAGGGGTAAGCACTGAAGCTTTCTTT
13	TRBV30	TRBJ1-4	.	CAWTGQIREKLFF	TGTGCCTGGACAGGGCAAATACGGGAAAAACTGTTTTTT
15	TRBV30	TRBJ2-2	.	CAWSRRRLGTGELFF	TGTGCCTGGAGCCGACGGCGGCTTGGCACCGGGGAGCTGTTTTTT
16	TRBV28	TRBJ2-7	TRBD2	CASSSPWTSGTNEQYF	TGTGCCAGCAGTTCCCCATGGACTAGCGGGACCAACGAGCAGTACTTC
16	TRBV4-2	TRBJ2-1	TRBD2	CASSQDGTSGYNEQFF	TGTGCCAGCAGCCAAGATGGGACTAGCGGGTACAATGAGCAGTTCTTC
16	TRBV19	TRBJ2-1	TRBD2	CASSIGLAAGYNEQFF	TGTGCCAGTAGTATCGGACTAGCGGCAGGGTACAATGAGCAGTTCTTC
17	TRBV29-1	TRBJ2-1	TRBD1	CSVVPSLGQGGYNEQFF	TGCAGCGTTGTCCCCTCTCTAGGACAGGGGGGATACAATGAGCAGTTCTTC
15	TRBV6-5	TRBJ2-7	TRBD2	CASSPSGLRAPEQYF	TGTGCCAGCAGTCCCTCGGGACTAAGGGCCCCCGAGCAGTACTTC
16	TRBV11-2	TRBJ2-2	TRBD1	CASSPTGTGVTGELFF	TGTGCCAGCAGCCCGACCGGGACAGGGGTCACCGGGGAGCTGTTTTTT
15	TRBV11-1	TRBJ2-1	.	CASSLAELVRNEQFF	TGTGCCAGCAGCTTAGCTGAGCTAGTTCGGAATGAGCAGTTCTTC
16	TRBV5-4	TRBJ2-1	TRBD2	CASSFQRGSSYNEQFF	TGTGCCAGCAGCTTTCAGCGGGGTAGCTCCTACAATGAGCAGTTCTTC
17	TRBV29-1	TRBJ2-1	TRBD2	CSVVPGELAGVENEQFF	TGCAGCGTGGTCCCGGGTGAACTAGCGGGAGTAGAGAATGAGCAGTTCTTC
16	TRBV27	TRBJ2-7	TRBD1	CASRLKRGTGGYEQYF	TGTGCCAGCAGGCTTAAGAGGGGGACAGGGGGTTACGAGCAGTACTTC
17	TRBV28	TRBJ1-5	TRBD1	CASSLMAGGPNIQPQHF	TGTGCCAGCAGTTTAATGGCAGGGGGTCCCAATATTCAGCCCCAGCATTTT
14	TRBV19	TRBJ1-1	TRBD1	CASTPGTANTEAFF	TGTGCCAGTACCCCGGGGACAGCGAACACTGAAGCTTTCTTT
14	TRBV9	TRBJ2-5	TRBD2	CASSVVAGEETQYF	TGTGCCAGCAGCGTAGTAGCGGGAGAGGAGACCCAGTACTTC
12	TRBV9	TRBJ1-1	.	CASSVGDTEAFF	TGTGCCAGCAGCGTAGGAGACACTGAAGCTTTCTTT
16	TRBV21-1	TRBJ1-3	.	CASSKGPVGAGNTIYF	.
18	TRBV9	TRBJ1-1	TRBD1	CASSDVLGQGWANTEAFF	TGTGCCAGCAGCGACGTACTGGGACAGGGTTGGGCGAACACTGAAGCTTTCTTT
13	TRBV10-3	TRBJ1-2	.	CAISEYGGEGYTF	TGTGCCATCAGTGAATATGGTGGAGAGGGCTACACCTTC
14	TRBV15	TRBJ1-2	TRBD1	CATSREGGAFGYTF	TGTGCCACCAGCAGAGAAGGGGGCGCGTTCGGCTACACCTTC
14	TRBV10-3	TRBJ1-3	.	CATQDRQFGNTIYF	TGTGCCACCCAAGATAGACAGTTTGGAAACACCATATATTTT
14	TRBV7-7	TRBJ2-1	.	CASSLDGGYNEQFF	TGTGCTAGCAGCTTAGATGGGGGGTACAATGAGCAGTTCTTC
13	TRBV18	TRBJ1-2	.	CASSPQGNYGYTF	TGTGCCAGCTCACCGCAGGGGAACTATGGCTACACCTTC
15	TRBV7-3	TRBJ2-3	TRBD2	CASSLKAGGPDTQYF	TGTGCCAGCAGCTTAAAAGCGGGGGGCCCAGATACGCAGTATTTT
18	TRBV13	TRBJ2-7	TRBD1	CASSFTGARLMVSYEQYF	TGTGCCAGCAGCTTTACAGGGGCCCGTTTGATGGTGTCCTACGAGCAGTACTTC
14	TRBV6-1	TRBJ1-5	TRBD1	CASSSRDRGQPQHF	TGTGCCAGCAGCTCCCGGGACAGGGGTCAGCCCCAGCATTTT
14	TRBV29-1	TRBJ2-3	.	CSGELGGGTDTQYF	TGCAGCGGTGAGTTGGGAGGAGGCACAGATACGCAGTATTTT
12	TRBV5-4	TRBJ1-2	.	CASSPSGYGYTF	TGTGCCAGCAGCCCCAGCGGATATGGCTACACCTTC
15	TRBV9	TRBJ1-2	.	CASSSMEARIYGYTF	TGTGCCAGCAGCAGCATGGAAGCCAGGATTTATGGCTACACCTTC
13	TRBV28	TRBJ2-7	.	CASRKGQSYEQYF	TGTGCCAGCAGAAAAGGACAGTCCTACGAGCAGTACTTC
16	TRBV9	TRBJ2-2	.	CASSVVPGGSTGELFF	TGTGCCAGCAGCGTAGTTCCAGGGGGGAGCACCGGGGAGCTGTTTTTT
15	TRBV15	TRBJ2-1	TRBD2	CATSRGGSTYNEQFF	TGTGCCACCAGCAGGGGCGGGAGTACCTACAATGAGCAGTTCTTC
12	TRBV28	TRBJ1-1	TRBD1	CASSPPGQLLFF	TGTGCCAGCAGTCCCCCGGGACAGCTTCTATTCTTT
13	TRBV15	TRBJ2-7	TRBD2	CATSRASGSEQYF	TGTGCCACCAGCAGGGCAAGCGGGAGCGAGCAGTACTTC
16	TRBV15	TRBJ2-2	TRBD2	CATSRELAGGTGELFF	TGTGCCACCAGCAGAGAACTAGCGGGAGGCACCGGGGAGCTGTTTTTT
14	TRBV5-1	TRBJ1-1	TRBD1	CATYSGTENTEAFF	TGCGCCACCTACTCCGGGACAGAGAACACTGAAGCTTTCTTT
14	TRBV19	TRBJ2-7	TRBD2	CATKVGRASYEQYF	TGTGCTACTAAAGTCGGGAGGGCATCCTACGAGCAGTACTTC
15	TRBV5-4	TRBJ2-1	TRBD2	CASSSLAGNYNEQFF	TGTGCCAGCAGCTCCCTAGCGGGAAACTACAATGAGCAGTTCTTC
13	TRBV4-1	TRBJ1-1	TRBD1	CASSQQGVERAFF	TGCGCCAGCAGCCAACAGGGGGTCGAGCGAGCTTTCTTT
14	TRBV5-6	TRBJ1-3	.	CASSLGGPGNTIYF	TGTGCCAGCAGCTTGGGGGGGCCTGGAAACACCATATATTTT
12	TRBV5-1	TRBJ2-7	.	CASSPTRDEQYF	TGCGCCAGCAGTCCGACTCGGGACGAGCAGTACTTC
17	TRBV4-1	TRBJ1-1	TRBD1	CASSQGVNRGIVTEAFF	TGCGCCAGCAGCCAAGGCGTCAACAGGGGGATCGTCACTGAAGCTTTCTTT
16	TRBV6-6	TRBJ1-4	TRBD1	CASRLDSGTGYEKLFF	TGTGCCAGCAGACTAGATTCCGGGACAGGGTACGAAAAACTGTTTTTT
17	TRBV5-1	TRBJ2-5	TRBD1	CASSLEGGWLVGETQYF	TGCGCCAGCAGCTTGGAAGGGGGCTGGCTAGTAGGGGAGACCCAGTACTTC
13	TRBV4-1	TRBJ2-1	.	CASSQVDRGEQFF	TGCGCCAGCAGCCAAGTTGATAGAGGTGAGCAGTTCTTC
12	TRBV6-5	TRBJ1-1	.	CATEIPGGPAFF	TGTGCCACCGAAATACCCGGGGGGCCAGCTTTCTTT
17	TRBV2	TRBJ2-7	TRBD2	CAAVLTSEFFSSYEQYF	TGTGCCGCGGTACTTACTAGCGAATTTTTTAGCTCCTACGAGCAGTACTTC
14	TRBV27	TRBJ1-6	TRBD1	CASRTGTGNSPLHF	TGTGCCAGCAGGACCGGGACAGGGAATTCACCCCTCCACTTT
12	TRBV29-1	TRBJ2-2	.	CSVVKSTGELFF	TGCAGCGTTGTTAAGAGTACCGGGGAGCTGTTTTTT
15	TRBV6-5	TRBJ1-4	.	CASSPSGATNEKLFF	TGTGCCAGCAGTCCCTCGGGAGCAACTAATGAAAAACTGTTTTTT